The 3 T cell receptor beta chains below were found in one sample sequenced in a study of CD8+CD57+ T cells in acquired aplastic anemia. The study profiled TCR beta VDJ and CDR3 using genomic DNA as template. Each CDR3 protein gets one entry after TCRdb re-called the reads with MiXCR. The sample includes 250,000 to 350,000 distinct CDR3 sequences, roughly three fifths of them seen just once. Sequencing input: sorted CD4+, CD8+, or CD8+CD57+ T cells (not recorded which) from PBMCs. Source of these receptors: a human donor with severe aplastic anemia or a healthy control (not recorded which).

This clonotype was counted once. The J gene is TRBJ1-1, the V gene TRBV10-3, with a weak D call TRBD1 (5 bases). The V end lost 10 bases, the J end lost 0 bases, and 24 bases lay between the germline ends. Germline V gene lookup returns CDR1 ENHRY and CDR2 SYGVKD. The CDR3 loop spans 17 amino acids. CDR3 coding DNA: TGTGCCACACGGGGGAAGCCGAAGTCAAGTTTGAACACTGAAGCTTTCTTT. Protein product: CATRGKPKSSLNTEAFF.

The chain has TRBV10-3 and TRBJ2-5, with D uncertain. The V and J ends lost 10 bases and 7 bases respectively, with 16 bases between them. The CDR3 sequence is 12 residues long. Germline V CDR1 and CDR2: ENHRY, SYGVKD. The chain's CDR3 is CASGSDRRTQYF. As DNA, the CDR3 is TGTGCCAGCGGCTCCGACCGACGGACCCAGTACTTC.

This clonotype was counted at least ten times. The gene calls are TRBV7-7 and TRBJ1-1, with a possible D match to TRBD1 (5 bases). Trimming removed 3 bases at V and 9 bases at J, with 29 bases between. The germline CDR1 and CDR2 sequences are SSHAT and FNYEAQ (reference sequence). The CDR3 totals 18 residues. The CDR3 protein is CASSFRQGRLREVKKAFF. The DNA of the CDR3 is TGTGCCAGCAGCTTTCGGCAGGGAAGGCTGCGGGAGGTCAAAAAAGCTTTCTTT.